The source of this T cell receptor beta chain is a study of shared T cell receptors in the human thymus. This clone was detected only once. Sequencing was performed with immunoSEQ multiplex PCR; in TCRdb, only in-frame clones are kept and a portion is missing. The sample contains just under 550,000 clones, 78% of which appear only once. Per germline, CDR1 LGHNA and CDR2 YNFKEQ. The CDR3 sequence is 16 residues long. V lost 3 bases and J 1 base, leaving 16 bases between the germline ends. The same sample was also used in a study of human thymus T cells. Turning to that study: Resections from corrective heart surgery supplied the thymus tissue. Blood and thymic repertoires both appeared biased in V and J gene usage.

This TCR was sampled from a boy in the first two years of life with a congenital heart defect. Material: thymocytes. V and J are TRBV4-2 and TRBJ2-7; no clear D. The CDR3 protein is CASSHALSPQSYEQYF. The DNA for the CDR3 is TGTGCCAGCAGCCACGCCCTAAGCCCGCAATCCTACGAGCAGTACTTC.